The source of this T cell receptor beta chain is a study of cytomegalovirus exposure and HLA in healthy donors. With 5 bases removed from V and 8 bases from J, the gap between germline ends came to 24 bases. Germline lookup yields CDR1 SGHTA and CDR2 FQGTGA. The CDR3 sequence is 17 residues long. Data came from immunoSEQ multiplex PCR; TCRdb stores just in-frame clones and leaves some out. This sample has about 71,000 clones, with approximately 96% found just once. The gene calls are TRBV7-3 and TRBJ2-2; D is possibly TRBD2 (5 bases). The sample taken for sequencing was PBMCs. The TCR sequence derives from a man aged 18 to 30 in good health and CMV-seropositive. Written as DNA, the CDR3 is TGTGCCAGCAGCCCTTCAGTCCGATCGGGGTCCACGGGGGAGCTGTTTTTT. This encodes CASSPSVRSGSTGELFF.